These 19 T cell receptor beta chains were all obtained from the same sample, sequenced in a study of T cell responses to AZD1222 COVID-19 vaccine. Sequencing was performed with immunoSEQ multiplex PCR; in TCRdb, only in-frame clones are kept and a portion is missing. The sample lists 90,000 to 150,000 clones, just over 85% occurring once. The sequences come from peripheral blood, collected on day 0 of AZD1222 vaccination. These receptors all come from an adult in good health.

This clone was counted at least ten times. The rearrangement links TRBV7-6 to TRBJ2-1, with a possible D match to TRBD2 (6 bases). CDR1 and CDR2 (germline): SGHVS, FNYEAQ. CDR3 size: 14 residues. V lost 4 bases, J lost 6 bases, and 13 bases lay in between. The CDR3 bases are TGTGCCAGCAGCTCGGCGCTGGGGGGCAATGAGCAGTTCTTC. Translated, it gives CASSSALGGNEQFF.

The chain carries TRBV24-1 and TRBJ2-4, with D possibly being TRBD2 (5 bases). CDR3 length: 13 residues. The V and J ends lost 4 bases and 8 bases respectively, with 11 bases between them. The germline gives CDR1 KGHDR, CDR2 SFDVKD. The CDR3 DNA sequence: TGTGCCACCAGTGACGCCGGGAAGGACATTCAGTACTTC. Translated, it gives CATSDAGKDIQYF.

The chain combines TRBV2 with TRBJ1-2; D ambiguous. Germline assignment: CDR1 SNHLY and CDR2 FYNNEI. The CDR3 is made up of 13 amino acids. The V end lost 1 base, the J end lost 8 bases, and 11 bases lay between the germline ends. CDR3 protein: CASSEGPRPGYTF. DNA for the CDR3: TGTGCCAGCAGTGAAGGCCCTCGTCCCGGCTACACCTTC.

The rearrangement joins TRBV11-2 to TRBJ1-6; no definite D call. V lost 1 base and J lost 11, with 9 bases in between. The CDR3 runs to 13 residues. The germline V gene has CDR1 SGHAT and CDR2 FQNNGV. The CDR3 loop is CASSLGTVTPLHF. The CDR3 region has the DNA TGTGCCAGCAGCTTAGGGACTGTTACACCCCTCCACTTT.

The chain joins TRBV27 to TRBJ2-7; TRBD2 matches at 7 bases. This CDR3 comprises 13 residues. CDR1 MNHEY and CDR2 SMNVEV come from the germline V gene (reference sequence). The V and J ends lost 5 bases and 4 bases, in that order; junction bases with no gene match: 5. The CDR3 DNA reads as TGTGCCAGCAGTCGAGCGGGAACGTACGAGCAGTACTTC. It encodes CASSRAGTYEQYF.

CDR3: CASRENYGYTF. The CDR3 DNA is TGTGCCAGCAGGGAGAACTATGGCTACACCTTC. This sequence joins TRBV25-1 and TRBJ1-2, with D unclear. The ends were cut back, 6 bases at V and 2 bases at J, with 4 bases in the middle. CDR1 is MGHDK, CDR2 SYGVNS, per germline. This CDR3 spans 11 amino acids.

This clone was seen only once. The rearrangement uses TRBV7-2 and TRBJ1-4; D uncertain. The CDR3 loop spans 14 amino acids. The V end lost 5 bases, the J end lost 5 bases, and 12 bases lay between the germline ends. Per the germline V gene, CDR1 is SGHTA and CDR2 is FQGNSA. In DNA, the CDR3 is TGTGCCAGCAGCCCCCCCGGCCTAAATGAAAAACTGTTTTTT. The encoded protein is CASSPPGLNEKLFF.

The chain couples TRBV27 to TRBJ1-6, with TRBD1 as a possible D gene (6 bases). The ends were cut back, 3 bases at V and 10 bases at J, with 13 bases in the middle. The V gene's germline CDR1 is MNHEY and CDR2 SMNVEV (reference sequence). The CDR3 runs to 14 residues. This chain's CDR3 is CASSFGGAGSPLHF. In nucleotides, the CDR3 is TGTGCCAGCAGTTTCGGGGGGGCGGGGTCACCCCTCCACTTT.

This rearrangement joins TRBV12-3 or TRBV12-4 to TRBJ2-3; D is unresolved. Trimming stripped 5 bases from V and 6 bases from J, with 9 bases between. CDR3 size: 12 residues. Written as DNA, the CDR3 is TGTGCCAGCAGTCATACCCGTGATACGCAGTATTTT. Amino acid sequence: CASSHTRDTQYF.

V usage is TRBV23-1 and J usage is TRBJ2-7; a possible D gene is TRBD1 (5 bases). TRBV23-1 is treated as an ORF (open reading frame) with a function not yet certain. The CDR3 has 14 amino acids. V was cut by 7 bases and J by 2 bases, with 15 bases left in between. Here the CDR3 DNA reads TGCGCCAGCACCAAACAGGCACCTCCCTACGAGCAGTACTTC. Its translation is CASTKQAPPYEQYF.

The chain combines TRBV3-1 (or the pseudogene TRBV3-2) with TRBJ2-7; 9 bases map to TRBD1. Germline V lookup: CDR1 LGHDT, CDR2 YNNKEL (reference sequence). With 6 bases clipped from V and 0 bases from J, the junction kept 9 bases outside the gene matches. This CDR3 contains 16 residues. The CDR3 loop is CASRDSGTGNSYEQYF. For the CDR3, the DNA is TGTGCCAGCAGAGATTCCGGGACAGGGAACTCCTACGAGCAGTACTTC.

This chain connects TRBV6-1 to TRBJ2-4; TRBD2 might be the D (5 bases). This CDR3 spans 15 amino acids. V lost 3 bases, J lost 0 bases, and 9 bases lay in between. Germline V gives CDR1 MNHNS, CDR2 SASEGT. CDR3 sequence reads: CASSDRLLAKNIQYF. The CDR3 nucleotides read TGTGCCAGCAGTGACCGACTACTAGCCAAAAACATTCAGTACTTC.

The chain joins TRBV9 to TRBJ1-1, with no clear D. This CDR3 is built from 15 residues. V lost 0 bases to trimming and J lost 1 base, with 10 bases between them. CDR1 SGDLS and CDR2 YYNGEE come from the germline V gene. CDR3 residues: CASSVGLRQNTEAFF. Here the CDR3 DNA reads TGTGCCAGCAGCGTAGGGTTGAGACAGAACACTGAAGCTTTCTTT.

This chain uses TRBV27 with TRBJ2-3; 12 bases fit TRBD2. Per the germline V gene, CDR1 is MNHEY and CDR2 is SMNVEV (reference sequence). The junction had 15 bases not matched to a gene; V was cut back by 2 bases and J by 3 bases. This CDR3 is 20 amino acids long. The CDR3: CASSLGRWASGGARTDTQYF. In DNA, the CDR3 is TGTGCCAGCAGTTTAGGACGCTGGGCTAGCGGGGGGGCCAGGACAGATACGCAGTATTTT.

The V call is TRBV7-2, the J call TRBJ1-2; TRBD1 might be the D (6 bases). The CDR3 loop spans 16 amino acids. Trimming cost V 5 bases and J 4 bases, with 20 bases left between them. Germline assignment: CDR1 SGHTA and CDR2 FQGNSA. The CDR3 sequence: CASSRRVGGASYGYTF. The CDR3 nucleotides are TGTGCCAGCAGCCGCCGGGTGGGGGGCGCCAGCTATGGCTACACCTTC.

The chain joins TRBV7-2 to TRBJ1-5; 11 bases are shared with TRBD1. This CDR3 comprises 17 residues. In germline, CDR1 is SGHTA, CDR2 FQGNSA. Trimming removed 4 bases from V and 1 base from J; junction bases left unmatched: 6. The CDR3 sequence: CASSSDRGPLSNQPQHF. The CDR3 DNA reads TGTGCCAGCAGCTCGGACAGGGGGCCATTAAGCAATCAGCCCCAGCATTTT.

V and J are TRBV6-6 and TRBJ1-2, with 10 bases identical to TRBD1. From germline, CDR1 is MNHNY and CDR2 SVGAGI (reference sequence). V was clipped by 6 bases and J by 3 bases; unmatched bases: 7. CDR3 length equals 15 residues. The CDR3 DNA is TGTGCCAGCAGCTATGGACAGGGGGGCGACTATGGCTACACCTTC. This codes for CASSYGQGGDYGYTF.

The chain employs TRBV6-2 or TRBV6-3 and TRBJ1-1, with TRBD1 identical over 9 bases. Germline-derived CDR1 and CDR2 are MNHEY and SVGEGT. CDR3 length equals 15 residues. Unmatched junction bases numbered 4, after V lost 0 bases and J lost 5 bases. CDR3 loop: CASSYSPTGGTEAFF. The CDR3 DNA follows: TGTGCCAGCAGTTACTCTCCGACAGGGGGGACTGAAGCTTTCTTT.

This sequence joins TRBV19 and TRBJ2-1, with no clear D. Germline values: CDR1 LNHDA, CDR2 SQIVND (reference sequence). This CDR3 has 13 residues. The V gene lost 1 base and the J gene lost 3 bases, with 4 bases spanning the gap. CDR3 region: CASSIGLYNEQFF. In nucleotides, the CDR3 is TGTGCCAGTAGTATAGGCCTCTACAATGAGCAGTTCTTC.